A few counts support the clone carrying this TCR beta chain. The antigen is undetermined. This entry is derived from a study of T cell responses to AZD1222 COVID-19 vaccine. Germline assignment: CDR1 ENHRY and CDR2 SYGVKD. V was trimmed by 3 bases and J by 0 bases, leaving 6 bases between them. The CDR3 consists of 14 residues. Produced via immunoSEQ multiplex PCR; TCRdb's table is partial and in-frame only. Among about 170,000 clones, roughly 87% were seen once, and the ten largest hold roughly 0.98%. Study findings and constraints: Distributed over spike, vaccine-associated CD4 TCRs predominated at 160-218 and 743-854. Repertoire collection took place solely once the T cell response had peaked. It should be noted that donors were predominantly white British and more often female, and clonal diversity was possibly underestimated.

The J gene is TRBJ1-3, the V gene TRBV10-3; D gene ambiguous. This receptor was obtained from an adult who received the AZD1222 COVID-19 vaccine. Sequences were derived from peripheral blood, sampled 28 days after the second AZD1222 dose. The CDR3 coding sequence is TGTGCCATCAGTGATACCGGCTCTGGAAACACCATATATTTT. It codes for CAISDTGSGNTIYF.